This T cell receptor beta chain was found in a study of CD8+CD57+ T cells in acquired aplastic anemia. Study information: Sorted CD4+ and CD8+ cell DNA averaged approximately 3.2 ug.

The CDR3 runs to 14 residues. Trimming removed 6 bases from V and 9 bases from J, with 18 bases in between. Germline CDR1 reads DFQATT; CDR2 reads SNEGSKA (reference sequence). CDR3 and TCR beta VDJ profiling relied on a genomic DNA template. From the reads, TCRdb called clonotypes with MiXCR, one entry per CDR3 protein. The sample has 310,000 or so distinct CDR3 sequences, approximately 60% seen once; the top ten hold under 1.5%. Before being chosen for sequencing, patients had shown CD8+CD57+ cell expansion by flow cytometry. The sequenced material came from sorted CD4+, CD8+, or CD8+CD57+ T cells (not recorded which) from PBMCs. The receptor was derived from a human donor with aplastic anemia. The V gene is TRBV20-1, the J gene TRBJ1-6; the D gene is possibly TRBD1 (6 bases). The CDR3 nucleotides read TGCAGTGCCAGGGCCGGGACAATAGGTTCACCCCTCCACTTT. Translation: CSARAGTIGSPLHF.